These 13 T cell receptor beta chains came from one sample sequenced in a study of control samples from healthy donors and cancer patients. TCRdb's copy holds only in-frame clones and misses some; the assay was immunoSEQ multiplex PCR. The sample includes approximately 100,000 clones, approximately 84% of them seen just once. The sample was PBMCs. The receptors here all came from a man in his 70s with lung cancer.

This clone showed up just once. The gene calls are TRBV2 and TRBJ2-7; D is possibly TRBD1 or TRBD2 (5 bases each). The CDR3 covers 14 residues. In germline, CDR1 is SNHLY, CDR2 FYNNEI. Trimming shortened V by 3 bases and J by 5 bases, and 14 bases separated the two germline ends. CDR3 loop: CASSDSGTRHEQYF. The CDR3 DNA sequence: TGTGCCAGCAGTGACTCCGGGACCCGACACGAGCAGTACTTC.

The chain employs TRBV7-9 and TRBJ1-1, with D unresolved. Trimming took off 11 bases at V and 3 bases at J, with 13 bases between the two ends. Germline lookup yields CDR1 SEHNR and CDR2 FQNEAQ (reference sequence). This CDR3 has 12 residues. The chain's CDR3 is CAGTTVDTEAFF. CDR3 coding DNA: TGTGCCGGTACAACGGTGGACACTGAAGCTTTCTTT.

The chain uses TRBV6-5 and TRBJ2-7, with 7 bases aligning to TRBD1. V lost 5 bases, J lost 2 bases, and 9 bases stayed unmatched. Germline assignment: CDR1 MNHEY and CDR2 SVGAGI. This CDR3 spans 15 amino acids. The CDR3 here is CASSQTGVLTYEQYF. The CDR3, as DNA: TGTGCCAGCAGTCAAACAGGGGTCCTCACCTACGAGCAGTACTTC.

In this sample, this clone turned up many times. The chain joins TRBV4-3 to TRBJ2-7, with D perhaps TRBD1 (6 bases). The CDR3 length is 14 residues. CDR1 and CDR2 (germline): LGHNA, YSLEER. Deletions cut 5 bases from V and 2 bases from J, with 13 bases between. This CDR3 reads CASSGRGTTYEQYF. The DNA for the CDR3 is TGCGCCAGCAGCGGAAGGGGGACGACCTACGAGCAGTACTTC.

The rearrangement joins TRBV30 to TRBJ1-2, with D perhaps matching TRBD1 (5 bases). V gave up 2 bases and J gave up 11 bases, with 12 bases separating them. The CDR3 runs 11 residues. CDR1 is GTSNPN, CDR2 SVGIG, per germline (reference sequence). CDR3 sequence: CAWSPGRGYTF. In DNA, the CDR3 is TGTGCCTGGAGTCCCGGCCGGGGGTACACCTTC.

The V gene is TRBV6-5, the J gene TRBJ2-2, with 8 bases identical to TRBD1. The length of the CDR3 is 15 residues. With 1 base clipped from V and 5 bases from J, the junction kept 3 bases outside the gene matches. Germline CDR1 is MNHEY and CDR2 is SVGAGI. CDR3 coding DNA: TGTGCCAGCAGTTACTACAACAGGGGGACCGGGGAGCTGTTTTTT. Translation: CASSYYNRGTGELFF.

The chain uses TRBV9 and TRBJ1-5; 11 bases are a match to TRBD1. Germline V lookup: CDR1 SGDLS, CDR2 YYNGEE. The CDR3 is made up of 16 amino acids. V trimming: 2 bases; J trimming: 2 bases; junction bases outside the gene matches: 3. CDR3 protein: CASSVGTGGGNQPQHF. The CDR3 DNA follows: TGTGCCAGCAGCGTCGGGACAGGGGGTGGCAATCAGCCCCAGCATTTT.

The chain couples TRBV30 to TRBJ2-2; 8 bases match TRBD1. From germline, CDR1 is GTSNPN and CDR2 SVGIG (reference sequence). CDR3 size: 20 residues. The V and J ends lost 0 bases and 3 bases, in that order; junction bases with no gene match: 18. The CDR3 nucleotides read TGTGCCTGGAGTGTACTCGGAGACAGGGGCCACATTCGGGACACCGGGGAGCTGTTTTTT. This codes for CAWSVLGDRGHIRDTGELFF.

The chain has TRBV5-4 and TRBJ2-3; D unclear. Trimming stripped 4 bases from V and 0 bases from J, with 9 bases between. This CDR3 spans 14 amino acids. CDR1 and CDR2 (germline): SGHNT, YYREEE (reference sequence). The CDR3 loop reads CASSHTISTDTQYF. CDR3 nucleotides: TGTGCCAGCAGCCATACCATTAGCACAGATACGCAGTATTTT.

The chain joins TRBV18 to TRBJ2-7; TRBD2 is a possible D gene (6 bases). The length of the CDR3 is 17 residues. The germline gives CDR1 KGHSH, CDR2 LQKENI. The V and J ends lost 1 base and 0 bases respectively, with 16 bases between them. The CDR3 loop reads CASSPRPSAYSSYEQYF. CDR3 bases: TGTGCCAGCTCACCACGCCCTAGCGCATATAGCTCCTACGAGCAGTACTTC.

The rearrangement links TRBV6-5 to TRBJ2-4; TRBD1 matches 8 bases. Germline lookup yields CDR1 MNHEY and CDR2 SVGAGI. V lost 6 bases, J lost 1 base, and 5 bases stayed unmatched. This CDR3 is built from 15 residues. CDR3 coding DNA: TGTGCCAGCAGGGCACAGGGGGACGCCAAAAACATTCAGTACTTC. Encoded protein: CASRAQGDAKNIQYF.

The V gene is TRBV2, the J gene TRBJ1-1; unclear D gene. V lost 4 bases to trimming and J lost 5 bases, with 14 bases between them. There are 14 residues in the CDR3. Germline V gives CDR1 SNHLY, CDR2 FYNNEI. In nucleotides, the CDR3 is TGTGCCAGCAGTGGTTCACTCCCCGGGACTGAAGCTTTCTTT. Protein product: CASSGSLPGTEAFF.

The CDR3 loop is CASSIPFNMNTEAFF. CDR3 DNA sequence: TGTGCCAGTAGTATCCCTTTCAACATGAACACTGAAGCTTTCTTT. The rearrangement links TRBV19 to TRBJ1-1; D is uncertain. V lost 3 bases and J lost 0, with 11 bases in between. CDR3 length: 15 amino acids. Germline V lookup: CDR1 LNHDA, CDR2 SQIVND (reference sequence).